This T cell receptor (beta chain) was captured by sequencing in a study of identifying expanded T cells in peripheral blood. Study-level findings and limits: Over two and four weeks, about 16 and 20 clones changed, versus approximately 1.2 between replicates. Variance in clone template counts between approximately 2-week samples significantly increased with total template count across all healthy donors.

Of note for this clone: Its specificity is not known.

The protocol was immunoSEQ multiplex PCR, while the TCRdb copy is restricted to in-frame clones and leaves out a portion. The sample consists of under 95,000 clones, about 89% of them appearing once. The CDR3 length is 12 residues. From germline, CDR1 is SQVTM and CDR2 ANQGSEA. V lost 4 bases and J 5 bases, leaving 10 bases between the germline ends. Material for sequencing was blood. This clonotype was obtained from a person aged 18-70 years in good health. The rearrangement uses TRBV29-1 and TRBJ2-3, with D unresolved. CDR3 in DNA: TGCAGCGTTGGACAAGGTCAAGATACGCAGTATTTT. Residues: CSVGQGQDTQYF.